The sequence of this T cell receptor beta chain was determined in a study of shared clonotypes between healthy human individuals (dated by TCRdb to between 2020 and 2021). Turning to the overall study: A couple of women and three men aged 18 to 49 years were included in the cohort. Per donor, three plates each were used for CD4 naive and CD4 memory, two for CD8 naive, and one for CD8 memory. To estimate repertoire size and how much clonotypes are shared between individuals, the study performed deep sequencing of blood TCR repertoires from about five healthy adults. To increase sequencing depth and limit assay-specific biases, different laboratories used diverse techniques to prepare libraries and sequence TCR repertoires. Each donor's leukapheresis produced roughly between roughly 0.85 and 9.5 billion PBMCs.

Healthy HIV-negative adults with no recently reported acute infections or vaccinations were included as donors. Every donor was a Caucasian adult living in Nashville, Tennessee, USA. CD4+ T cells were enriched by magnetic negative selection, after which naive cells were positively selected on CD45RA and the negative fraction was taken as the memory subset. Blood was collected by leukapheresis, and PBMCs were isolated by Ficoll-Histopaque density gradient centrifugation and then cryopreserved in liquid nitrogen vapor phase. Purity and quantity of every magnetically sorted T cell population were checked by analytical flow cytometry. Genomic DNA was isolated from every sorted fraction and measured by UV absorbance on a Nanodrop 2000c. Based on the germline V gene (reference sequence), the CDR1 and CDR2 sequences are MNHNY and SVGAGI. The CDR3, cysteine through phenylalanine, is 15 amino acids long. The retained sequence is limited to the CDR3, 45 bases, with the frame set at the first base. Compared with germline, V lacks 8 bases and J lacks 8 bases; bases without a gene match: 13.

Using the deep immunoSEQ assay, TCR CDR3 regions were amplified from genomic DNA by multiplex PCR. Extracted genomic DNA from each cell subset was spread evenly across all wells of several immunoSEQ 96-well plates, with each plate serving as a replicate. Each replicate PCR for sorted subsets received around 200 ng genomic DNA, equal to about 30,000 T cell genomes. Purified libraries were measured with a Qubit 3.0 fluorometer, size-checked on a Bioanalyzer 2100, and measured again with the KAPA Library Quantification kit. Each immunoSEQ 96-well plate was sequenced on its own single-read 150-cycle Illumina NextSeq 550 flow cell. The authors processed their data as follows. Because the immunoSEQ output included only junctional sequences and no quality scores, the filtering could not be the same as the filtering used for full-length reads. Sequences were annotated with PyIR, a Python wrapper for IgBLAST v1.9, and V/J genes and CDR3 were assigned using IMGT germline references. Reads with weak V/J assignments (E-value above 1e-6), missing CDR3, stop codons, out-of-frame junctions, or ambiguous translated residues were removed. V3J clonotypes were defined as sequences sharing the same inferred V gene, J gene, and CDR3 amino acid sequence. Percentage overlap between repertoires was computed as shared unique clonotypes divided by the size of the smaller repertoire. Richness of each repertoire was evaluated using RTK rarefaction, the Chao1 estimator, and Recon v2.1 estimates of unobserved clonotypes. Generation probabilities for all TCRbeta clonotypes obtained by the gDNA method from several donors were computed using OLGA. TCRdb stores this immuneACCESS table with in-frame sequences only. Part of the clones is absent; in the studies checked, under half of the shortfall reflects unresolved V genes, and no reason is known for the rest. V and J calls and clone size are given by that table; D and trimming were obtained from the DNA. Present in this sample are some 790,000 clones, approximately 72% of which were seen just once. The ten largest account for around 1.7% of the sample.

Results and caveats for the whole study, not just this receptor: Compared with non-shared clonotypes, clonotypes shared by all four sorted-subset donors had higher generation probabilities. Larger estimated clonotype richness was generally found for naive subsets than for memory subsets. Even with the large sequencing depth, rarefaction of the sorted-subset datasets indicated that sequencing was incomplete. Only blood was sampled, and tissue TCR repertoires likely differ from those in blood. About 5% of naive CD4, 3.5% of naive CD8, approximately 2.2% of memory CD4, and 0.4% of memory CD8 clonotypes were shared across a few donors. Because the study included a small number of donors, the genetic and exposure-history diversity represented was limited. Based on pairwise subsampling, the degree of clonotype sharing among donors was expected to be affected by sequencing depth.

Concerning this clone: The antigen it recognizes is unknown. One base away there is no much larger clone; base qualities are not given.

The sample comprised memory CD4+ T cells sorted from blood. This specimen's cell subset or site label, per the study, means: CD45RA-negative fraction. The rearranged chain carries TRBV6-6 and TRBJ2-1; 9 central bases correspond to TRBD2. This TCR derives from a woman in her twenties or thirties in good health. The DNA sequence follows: TGTGCCAGCCGATCGGGGCGGGAGGGTTCCCATGAGCAGTTCTTC. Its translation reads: CASRSGREGSHEQFF.